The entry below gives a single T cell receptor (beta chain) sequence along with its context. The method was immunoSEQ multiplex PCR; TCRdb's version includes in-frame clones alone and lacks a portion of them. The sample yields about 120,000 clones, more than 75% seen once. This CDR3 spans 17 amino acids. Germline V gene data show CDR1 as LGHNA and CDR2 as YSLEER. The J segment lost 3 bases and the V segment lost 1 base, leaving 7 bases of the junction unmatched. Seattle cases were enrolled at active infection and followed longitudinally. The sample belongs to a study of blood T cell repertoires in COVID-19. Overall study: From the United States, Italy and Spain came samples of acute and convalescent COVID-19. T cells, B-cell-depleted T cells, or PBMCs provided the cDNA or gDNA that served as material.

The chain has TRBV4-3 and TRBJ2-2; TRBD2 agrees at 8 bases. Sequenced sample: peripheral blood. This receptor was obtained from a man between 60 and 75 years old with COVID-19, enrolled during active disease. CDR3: CASSQVTSGYDTGELFF. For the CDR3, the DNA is TGCGCCAGCAGCCAAGTCACTAGCGGCTATGACACCGGGGAGCTGTTTTTT.